This T cell receptor beta chain was sequenced during a study of sequential checkpoint blockade in melanoma. Germline V CDR1 and CDR2: SGHVS, FNYEAQ. This CDR3 has 15 residues. V dropped 1 base and J dropped 7 bases, with 17 bases sitting between them. Treatment described: randomized to nivolumab then ipilimumab (arm A) or the reverse (arm B). The protocol was immunoSEQ multiplex PCR, while the TCRdb copy is restricted to in-frame clones and leaves out a portion. Here the sample spans 20,000 or so clones, around 78% being singletons. The material sequenced was CD8+ T cells sorted from blood (inferred from file names), taken from a patient given nivolumab and ipilimumab in sequence. V and J are TRBV7-6 and TRBJ2-7, with D hard to call. This clonotype originated in a human donor with melanoma. DNA of the CDR3: TGTGCCAGCAGCTTAGTAGAAGCGTATACCCAAGAGCAGTACTTC. It encodes CASSLVEAYTQEQYF.